The 14 T cell receptor beta chains listed next were all sequenced from one sample in a study of regulatory T cells in long-lasting Graves disease. Documented time point: newly diagnosed GD, antithyroid drugs for less than 3 months. PBMC-extracted RNA yielded the TCR library. Arm-PCR with iRepertoire HTBI primers amplified the CDR3 regions for these TCR beta libraries. Via MiXCR, TCRdb re-called the multiplex PCR reads, giving one row per CDR3 protein. The sample carries around 400,000 distinct CDR3 sequences, 15% to 18% recorded once. Source: peripheral blood mononuclear cells (PBMCs), taken at new diagnosis, from a patient treated with antithyroid drugs. These receptors were taken from a female donor with Graves disease.

Many counts were recorded for this clonotype. The V and J genes are TRBV20-1 and TRBJ1-3; D might be TRBD1 (6 bases). In germline, CDR1 is DFQATT, CDR2 SNEGSKA (reference sequence). V lost 4 bases and J lost 0, with 10 bases in between. The CDR3 length is 14 residues. DNA for the CDR3: TGCAGTGCTAACGACAGGATCTCTGGAAACACCATATATTTT. Its translation: CSANDRISGNTIYF.

Details on this clonotype: A read error is possible here, since a much larger clone lies one base away. This chain uses TRBV3-1 with TRBJ2-5, with 8 nucleotides matching TRBD2. The closer fit of TRBJ2-1 to the DNA end suggests the J call may be wrong. This CDR3 region has 17 residues. The germline CDR1 and CDR2 sequences are LGHDT and YNNKEL (reference sequence). The CDR3 here is CASSLSTGTRSLETQFF. CDR3 DNA sequence: TGTGCCAGCAGCCTCTCCACCGGGACTAGGAGTTTGGAGACCCAGTTCTTC.

The table lists this clonotype with a few counts. The chain joins TRBV19 to TRBJ2-3, with D uncertain. Trimming pared 8 bases from V and 2 bases from J, leaving 11 bases between. The V gene's germline CDR1 is LNHDA and CDR2 SQIVND (reference sequence). This CDR3 is 13 amino acids long. The chain's CDR3 is CASLKSDTDTQYF. The CDR3, as DNA: TGTGCCAGTCTAAAAAGCGACACAGATACGCAGTATTTT.

The sample holds many counts of this clonotype. This sequence joins TRBV7-9 and TRBJ1-1; a possible D gene is TRBD1 (5 bases). Germline CDR1 SEHNR, CDR2 FQNEAQ (reference sequence). The CDR3 is made up of 14 amino acids. Trimming left V 1 base short and J 10 bases short, with 16 bases between. The CDR3 loop reads CASSLEGPPQGAFF. The CDR3 nucleotides are TGTGCCAGCAGCTTAGAGGGACCGCCTCAGGGAGCTTTCTTT.

V gene TRBV6-2 or TRBV6-3 combines with J gene TRBJ2-6; TRBD1 aligns across 8 bases. Germline V gene lookup returns CDR1 MNHEY and CDR2 SVGEGT. V was pared by 7 bases and J by 4 bases, with 6 bases of the junction left unmatched. The CDR3 covers 15 residues. CDR3 sequence reads: CASTSGGAGANVLTF. As DNA, the CDR3 is TGTGCCAGCACGTCAGGGGGCGCCGGGGCCAACGTCCTGACTTTC.

This clonotype came up many times. The chain has TRBV7-9 and TRBJ1-6; possible D gene TRBD1, 5 bases. The germline V and J ends were trimmed by 6 bases and 8 bases, with 11 bases remaining between them. CDR1 is SEHNR and CDR2 is FQNEAQ in the germline V gene (reference sequence). This CDR3 region has 13 residues. In DNA form, the CDR3 reads TGTGCCAGCAGTGACCAGGGATATTCACCCCTCCACTTT. Its translation: CASSDQGYSPLHF.

The chain links TRBV2 to TRBJ1-1; the match to TRBD1 covers 7 bases. The germline CDR1 and CDR2 sequences are SNHLY and FYNNEI. This CDR3 region has 15 residues. V lost 6 bases, J lost 5 bases, and 12 bases stayed unmatched. In nucleotides, the CDR3 is TGTGCCAGCAGGGGGGAGACAGGGAAGGGAACTGAAGCTTTCTTT. Translated: CASRGETGKGTEAFF.

The table lists this clonotype with many counts. Because the CDR3's place on the DNA is in doubt, the DNA is left out and the CDR3 is given as listed by TCRdb. The chain is built from TRBV6-1 and TRBJ1-2; TRBD1 was called by the table and not checked on the DNA. The CDR3 length equals 13 residues, ends included. Germline lookup yields CDR1 MNHNS and CDR2 SASEGT. The chain's CDR3 is CASFRARGYGYTF.

This clonotype was counted many times. The V gene is TRBV5-1, the J gene TRBJ1-4, with 8 positions matching TRBD1. This CDR3 contains 16 residues. CDR1 and CDR2 (germline): SGHRS, YFSETQ. Trimming at V came to 4 bases and at J to 0 bases, leaving 5 bases not matched to a gene. CDR3 amino acids: CASSPTGDTTNEKLFF. Here the CDR3 DNA reads TGCGCCAGCAGCCCGACAGGGGATACAACTAATGAAAAACTGTTTTTT.

This sequence joins TRBV4-1 and TRBJ2-2; TRBD2 matches at 10 bases. In germline, CDR1 is MGHRA, CDR2 YSYEKL. V shed 1 base, J shed 7 bases, and the junction held 9 bases outside the gene matches. This CDR3 spans 17 amino acids. The CDR3 bases are TGCGCCAGCAGCCAAGTCCAGCGGGAGGGCCGAGGCGGGGAGCTGTTTTTT. Residues: CASSQVQREGRGGELFF.

This clonotype was recorded many times. The V and J genes are TRBV2 and TRBJ1-2; D is perhaps TRBD1 (5 bases). Germline loops: CDR1 SNHLY, CDR2 FYNNEI. The CDR3 is 14 amino acids. V was pared by 8 bases and J by 4 bases, with 17 bases between. The CDR3 spells CASYFGTGLYGYTF. CDR3 coding DNA: TGTGCCAGCTATTTTGGGACGGGACTCTATGGCTACACCTTC.

At least ten counts were recorded for this clonotype. The V and J genes are TRBV6-2 or TRBV6-3 and TRBJ2-2, with 11 bases that match TRBD1. CDR3 length: 16 residues. Germline CDR1 reads MNHEY; CDR2 reads SVGEGT. J gave up 7 bases and V 8 bases, and 12 bases lay outside the gene matches. The CDR3 DNA follows: TGTGCCAGCGGGGCACTAGGACAGGGGGCCGGCGGGGAGCTGTTTTTT. The encoded protein is CASGALGQGAGGELFF.

This clonotype has at least ten counts. The chain uses TRBV2 and TRBJ1-4; TRBD1 matches at 9 bases. The V gene end was trimmed by 5 bases and the J gene end by 5 bases; junction bases not matched to a gene: 6. Germline values: CDR1 SNHLY, CDR2 FYNNEI. The CDR3 loop spans 15 amino acids. In DNA, the CDR3 is TGTGCCAGCAGTCCTACCGGGACAGGGAATGAAAAACTGTTTTTT. This codes for CASSPTGTGNEKLFF.

This chain connects TRBV6-2 or TRBV6-3 to TRBJ2-7; TRBD2 aligns across 10 bases. Germline lookup yields CDR1 MNHEY and CDR2 SVGEGT. After removal of 6 bases from V and 13 bases from J, the junction contained 9 bases not matched to a gene. This CDR3 has 12 residues. CDR3 region: CASRPAGTSVYF. CDR3 in DNA: TGTGCCAGCAGACCCGCCGGGACTAGCGTTTACTTC.